This entry lists 17 T cell receptor beta chains sequenced from one sample in a study of shared clonotypes between healthy human individuals. Clones were sequenced by immunoSEQ multiplex PCR, and TCRdb holds only the in-frame ones, with some missing. The sample has some 2.4 million clones, roughly 93% seen once. Sequencing was carried out using naive CD4+ T cells from PBMCs. Subset noted: CD45RA+ positively selected. Receptor source: a young man in good health. Some clones in this sample may be carry-over from other donors' samples.

V is TRBV28 and J is TRBJ1-2; D uncertain. The CDR3 is 15 amino acids. V gave up 2 bases and J gave up 4 bases, with 14 bases separating them. Germline CDR1 MDHEN, CDR2 SYDVKM. CDR3 protein: CASSLRAQVAYGYTF. The CDR3 bases are TGTGCCAGCAGTTTAAGGGCCCAAGTGGCCTATGGCTACACCTTC.

This clone was seen just once. Other DNA sequences in this specimen translate into the identical CDR3. The chain is built from TRBV5-1 and TRBJ2-1; TRBD2 matches 11 bases. Per the germline V gene, CDR1 is SGHRS and CDR2 is YFSETQ. CDR3 size: 17 residues. V lost 2 bases to trimming and J lost 3 bases; unmatched junction nucleotides: 7. The CDR3 protein is CASSFGLAGGLYNEQFF. CDR3 bases: TGCGCCAGCAGCTTTGGATTAGCGGGAGGGCTCTACAATGAGCAGTTCTTC.

This clone was seen once. This chain links TRBV5-4 with TRBJ2-1; 12 bases line up with TRBD1. V was pared by 0 bases and J by 7 bases, with 8 bases of the junction left unmatched. This CDR3 spans 17 amino acids. The germline CDR1 and CDR2 sequences are SGHNT and YYREEE (reference sequence). In DNA form, the CDR3 reads TGTGCCAGCAGCTTGGATCGCTGGGACAGGGGGCTAAATGAGCAGTTCTTC. Protein: CASSLDRWDRGLNEQFF.

The chain has TRBV7-9 and TRBJ1-1, with 7 bases fitting TRBD1. Per the germline V gene, CDR1 is SEHNR and CDR2 is FQNEAQ (reference sequence). The CDR3 consists of 13 residues. The V segment lost 5 bases and the J segment 4 bases; nucleotides outside the gene matches: 4. The CDR3 protein is CASSQTGATEAFF. The CDR3, as DNA: TGTGCCAGCAGCCAAACAGGGGCCACTGAAGCTTTCTTT.

The V and J genes are TRBV2 and TRBJ2-1; 8 nucleotides agree with TRBD1. CDR1 is SNHLY and CDR2 is FYNNEI in the germline V gene. There are 15 residues in the CDR3. J gave up 4 bases and V 4 bases, and 6 bases lay outside the gene matches. Here the CDR3 reads CASSGGQGRYNEQFF. As DNA, the CDR3 is TGTGCCAGCAGTGGCGGACAGGGCAGATACAATGAGCAGTTCTTC.

The chain has TRBV9 and TRBJ2-4, with 8 bases aligning to TRBD1. There are 15 residues in the CDR3. Unmatched junction bases numbered 10, after V lost 4 bases and J lost 7 bases. CDR1 SGDLS and CDR2 YYNGEE come from the germline V gene. Here the CDR3 reads CASSPNTGGGNIQYF. CDR3 nucleotide sequence: TGTGCCAGCAGCCCCAATACAGGGGGTGGGAACATTCAGTACTTC.

Comments on this clone: At one end, the junction sequence differs from germline, possibly due to a read error. V is TRBV11-2 and J is TRBJ2-7; possibly TRBD2 for D (5 bases). The germline V gene has CDR1 SGHAT and CDR2 FQNNGV. This CDR3 is built from 17 residues. CDR3 sequence (DNA): TGTGCCAGCAGCGCATCAGGATGGGCGGAGGCCTCCTACGAGCAGCACTTC. This sequence encodes CASSASGWAEASYEQHF.

The rearrangement joins TRBV10-1 to TRBJ2-2; TRBD2 matches 13 bases. There are 17 residues in the CDR3. With 5 bases clipped from V and 5 bases from J, the junction kept 8 bases outside the gene matches. From germline, CDR1 is WNHNN and CDR2 SYGVQD (reference sequence). DNA of the CDR3: TGCGCCAGCAGTCCGGGGGGACTAGCGGGACCGACCGGGGAGCTGTTTTTT. Protein: CASSPGGLAGPTGELFF.

V usage is TRBV28 and J usage is TRBJ2-3, with 12 nucleotides matching TRBD2. V gave up 3 bases and J gave up 5 bases; unmatched junction bases: 0. Germline V gives CDR1 MDHEN, CDR2 SYDVKM. This CDR3 region has 14 residues. Here the CDR3 DNA reads TGTGCCAGCAGTTTGGGACTAGCGGGAGATACGCAGTATTTT. Translating gives CASSLGLAGDTQYF.

V gene TRBV7-2 combines with J gene TRBJ1-2, with 7 nucleotides matching TRBD1. Germline loops: CDR1 SGHTA, CDR2 FQGNSA. V dropped 5 bases and J dropped 2; count of bases not matched to a gene: 8. The CDR3 runs 15 residues. CDR3: CASSPETGRNYGYTF. CDR3 bases: TGTGCCAGCAGCCCTGAGACAGGGCGGAACTATGGCTACACCTTC.

The chain is built from TRBV6-6 and TRBJ1-1, with D maybe TRBD1 (5 bases). Germline CDR1 is MNHNY and CDR2 is SVGAGI (reference sequence). V lost 6 bases, J lost 11 bases, and 19 bases lay in between. This CDR3 has 13 residues. This CDR3 is CASRLGEGGYAFF. CDR3 coding DNA: TGTGCCAGCAGATTGGGGGAAGGAGGATACGCTTTCTTT.

The gene calls are TRBV5-1 and TRBJ1-2; no clear D gene. CDR1 and CDR2 (germline): SGHRS, YFSETQ. V shed 0 bases and J shed 7 bases, with 19 bases lying between them. This CDR3 spans 16 amino acids. The CDR3, as DNA: TGCGCCAGCAGCTTGGGTTCCGACTCGGGATATGGTGGCTACACCTTC. Translation: CASSLGSDSGYGGYTF.

A single count supports this clone. J is TRBJ2-5 and V is TRBV5-4; D is possibly TRBD1 (6 bases). This CDR3 comprises 15 residues. V was trimmed by 0 bases and J by 5 bases, leaving 14 bases between them. Germline CDR1 is SGHNT and CDR2 is YYREEE (reference sequence). The CDR3 nucleotides are TGTGCCAGCAGCTTGGACAGGGCCAACGGGGAGACCCAGTACTTC. Its translation is CASSLDRANGETQYF.

This clone occurred once. The sample holds other DNA sequences that translate to the same CDR3. This chain joins TRBV6-1 and TRBJ2-7; D may be TRBD1 or TRBD2 (6 bases each). Between the trimmed V and J ends, which lost 6 bases and 2 bases, there was a span of 17 bases. In germline, CDR1 is MNHNS, CDR2 SASEGT. CDR3 size: 15 residues. The CDR3 spells CASRPRGRTTYEQYF. CDR3 coding DNA: TGTGCCAGCAGGCCCCGGGGGCGAACGACCTACGAGCAGTACTTC.

The rearrangement links TRBV7-2 to TRBJ2-1; D ambiguous. Germline lookup yields CDR1 SGHTA and CDR2 FQGNSA. Trimming took 3 bases from V and 8 from J, leaving 8 bases between them. The CDR3 has 12 residues. CDR3 in amino acids: CASSFYGYEQFF. CDR3 nucleotides: TGTGCCAGCAGCTTCTACGGGTATGAGCAGTTCTTC.

V gene TRBV5-1 combines with J gene TRBJ2-7; tentative D call: TRBD1 (6 bases). The V and J ends lost 0 bases and 0 bases respectively, with 13 bases between them. The CDR3 is made up of 16 amino acids. CDR1 is SGHRS and CDR2 is YFSETQ in the germline V gene. The CDR3 is CASSLERQGSSYEQYF. The CDR3 nucleotides read TGCGCCAGCAGCTTGGAAAGGCAGGGGAGCTCCTACGAGCAGTACTTC.

The V gene is TRBV29-1, the J gene TRBJ2-7; D unclear. Trimming shortened V by 2 bases and J by 2 bases, and 10 bases separated the two germline ends. The CDR3 is 13 residues long. Per the germline V gene, CDR1 is SQVTM and CDR2 is ANQGSEA. The CDR3 spells CSVESARTYEQYF. For the CDR3, the DNA is TGCAGCGTTGAAAGTGCCAGGACCTACGAGCAGTACTTC.